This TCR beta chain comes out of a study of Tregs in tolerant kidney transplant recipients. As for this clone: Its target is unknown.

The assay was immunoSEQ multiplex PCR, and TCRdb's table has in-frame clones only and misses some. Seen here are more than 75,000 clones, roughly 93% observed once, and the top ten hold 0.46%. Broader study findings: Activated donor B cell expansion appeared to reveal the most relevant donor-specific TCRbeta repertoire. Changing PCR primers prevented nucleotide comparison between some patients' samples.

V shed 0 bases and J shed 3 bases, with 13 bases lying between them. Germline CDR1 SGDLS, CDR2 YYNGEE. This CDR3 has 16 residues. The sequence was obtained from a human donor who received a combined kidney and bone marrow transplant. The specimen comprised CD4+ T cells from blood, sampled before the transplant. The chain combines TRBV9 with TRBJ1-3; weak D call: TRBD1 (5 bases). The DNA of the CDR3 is TGTGCCAGCAGCGTAGGTCGACAGTCACTTGGAAACACCATATATTTT. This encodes CASSVGRQSLGNTIYF.